Sequencing of this T cell receptor beta chain was carried out in a study of long-term antiretroviral therapy in people with HIV. Each specimen consisted of about 1-10 million cryopreserved PBMC prior to extraction of DNA. The CDR3 consists of 13 residues. Trimming pared 10 bases from V and 6 bases from J, leaving 19 bases between. Germline CDR1 and CDR2: LNHDA and SQIVND (reference sequence). Version v3.0 of the immunoSEQ assay ran at survey level. Sequencing was performed with immunoSEQ multiplex PCR; in TCRdb, only in-frame clones are kept and a portion is missing. The sample consists of roughly 32,000 clones, 85% of them appearing once. Study-wide findings and caveats: Once patients were on ART, diversity went higher but still fell short of transplant donor controls.

This clone was counted only a few times. No antigen is known for it. The receptor was derived from a man younger than 30 with HIV. The chain combines TRBV19 with TRBJ2-7; no firm D call. The sample here was unsorted PBMCs, taken about 3.4 years after starting antiretroviral therapy. CDR3 amino acids: CATNPGGNSEQYF. CDR3 nucleotide sequence: TGTGCCACCAACCCTGGCGGAAACTCCGAGCAGTACTTC.